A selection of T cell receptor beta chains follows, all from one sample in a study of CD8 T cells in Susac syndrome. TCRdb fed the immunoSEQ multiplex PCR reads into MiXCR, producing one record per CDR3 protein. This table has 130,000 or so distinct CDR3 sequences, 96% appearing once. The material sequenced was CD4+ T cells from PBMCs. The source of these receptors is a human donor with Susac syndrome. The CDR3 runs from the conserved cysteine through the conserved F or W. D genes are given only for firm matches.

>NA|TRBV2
CASSVGAPGAEAFF
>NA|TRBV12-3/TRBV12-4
CASSSSSGQYLAYEQYF
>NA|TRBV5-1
CASSFSRGLTQETQYF
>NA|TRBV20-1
CSAGRDVGKNIQYF
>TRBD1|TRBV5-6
CASSLVVGQGPSYEQYF
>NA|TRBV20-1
CSARDYYEQYF
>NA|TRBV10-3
CAISRGGTENYGYTF
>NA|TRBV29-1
CSVESNYGYTF
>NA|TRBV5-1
CASSLEWDTEAFF
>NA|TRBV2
CASSRGPRELFF
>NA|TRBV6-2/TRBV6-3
CASSSILERTYGYTF
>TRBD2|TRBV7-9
CASSPTGTRGTDTQYF
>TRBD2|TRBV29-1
CSVDTSGSYNEQFF
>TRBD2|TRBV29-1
CSVATSLTGEQYF
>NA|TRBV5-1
CASSLQGNEQFF
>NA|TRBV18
CASSPLPGGRANYGYTF